The 31 T cell receptor beta chains presented below share a single source sample, sequenced in a study of cytomegalovirus exposure and HLA in healthy donors. PCR involved 60 Vbeta and 13 Jbeta primers. TCRdb keeps only in-frame clones here, not all; method: immunoSEQ multiplex PCR. The sample lists about 140,000 clones; about four fifths were seen once. Specimen: PBMCs. The receptors originated from a female donor in good health and CMV-seronegative.

The chain uses TRBV5-8 and TRBJ2-1; perhaps TRBD1 as D (6 bases). Germline CDR1 SGHTS, CDR2 YDEGEE. CDR3 size: 15 residues. Trimming stripped 2 bases from V and 0 bases from J, with 9 bases between. CDR3: CASSFDRSSYNEQFF. The CDR3, as DNA: TGTGCCAGCAGCTTCGACAGGAGCTCCTACAATGAGCAGTTCTTC.

The chain recombines TRBV4-1 with TRBJ1-2; D remains ambiguous. Per the germline V gene, CDR1 is MGHRA and CDR2 is YSYEKL. Trimming pared 3 bases from V and 0 bases from J, leaving 11 bases between. This CDR3 is 15 amino acids long. CDR3 in amino acids: CASSHPQEANYGYTF. Here the CDR3 DNA reads TGCGCCAGCAGCCACCCCCAGGAAGCTAACTATGGCTACACCTTC.

This chain connects TRBV4-1 to TRBJ2-1; perhaps TRBD1 as D (5 bases). Looked up from germline, CDR1 is MGHRA and CDR2 is YSYEKL. Trimming cost V 5 bases and J 10 bases, with 21 bases left between them. CDR3 length equals 15 residues. As DNA, the CDR3 is TGCGCCAGCAGCGACTTACGGACATCGTCTAAGGAGCAGTTCTTC. Amino acid sequence: CASSDLRTSSKEQFF.

The gene calls are TRBV7-9 and TRBJ1-5; possible D gene TRBD1, 6 bases. Between the trimmed V and J ends, which lost 1 base and 5 bases, there was a span of 12 bases. CDR1 is SEHNR, CDR2 FQNEAQ, per germline (reference sequence). This CDR3 is built from 15 residues. CDR3 residues: CASSLGTATYQPQHF. CDR3 sequence (DNA): TGTGCCAGCAGCTTAGGGACAGCTACATATCAGCCCCAGCATTTT.

The chain is built from TRBV7-2 and TRBJ2-3; D possibly corresponds to TRBD1 (6 bases). The germline V gene has CDR1 SGHTA and CDR2 FQGNSA. The CDR3 is 16 amino acids. The V and J ends lost 5 bases and 8 bases respectively, with 23 bases between them. CDR3: CASSSPGQGRRSTQYF. CDR3 bases: TGTGCCAGCAGCAGCCCCGGGCAGGGGCGACGAAGTACGCAGTATTTT. The full variable domain, in which reference TRBV7-2 and TRBJ2-3 provide the parts outside the CDR3, is GAGVSQSPSNKVTEKGKDVELRCDPISGHTALYWYRQSLGQGLEFLIYFQGNSAPDKSGLPSDRFSAERTGGSVSTLTIQRTQQEDSAVYLCASSSPGQGRRSTQYFGPGTRLTVL.

The J gene is TRBJ1-2, the V gene TRBV10-3; no clear D gene. The germline V gene encodes CDR1 ENHRY and CDR2 SYGVKD. The V and J ends lost 0 bases and 3 bases respectively, with 8 bases between them. This CDR3 comprises 14 residues. The CDR3 sequence is CAISESSVDYGYTF. Written as DNA, the CDR3 is TGTGCCATCAGTGAGTCGTCGGTCGACTATGGCTACACCTTC.

This clone was counted a few times. The V gene is TRBV12-5, the J gene TRBJ1-5; 7 bases line up with TRBD1. Trimming at V came to 1 base and at J to 7 bases, leaving 7 bases not matched to a gene. Per germline, CDR1 LGHNT and CDR2 FRNRAP. This CDR3 spans 15 amino acids. The CDR3 sequence is CASGLGGQEGQPQHF. The CDR3 DNA is TGTGCTAGTGGTTTGGGCGGACAGGAGGGACAGCCCCAGCATTTT.

The chain couples TRBV10-3 to TRBJ2-3, with TRBD2 matching over 8 bases. V was clipped by 3 bases and J by 2 bases; unmatched bases: 4. CDR1 ENHRY and CDR2 SYGVKD come from the germline V gene. This CDR3 is 15 amino acids long. CDR3 region: CAISDSGGPTDTQYF. The CDR3 nucleotides read TGTGCCATCAGTGACTCGGGAGGGCCCACAGATACGCAGTATTTT.

The chain is built from TRBV29-1 and TRBJ1-1; D is perhaps TRBD1 (6 bases). The V gene's germline CDR1 is SQVTM and CDR2 ANQGSEA. The ends were cut back, 7 bases at V and 0 bases at J, with 18 bases in the middle. CDR3 length: 15 amino acids. The CDR3 spells CSAWARDRMNTEAFF. In DNA form, the CDR3 reads TGCAGCGCATGGGCTCGCGACAGGATGAACACTGAAGCTTTCTTT.

The chain links TRBV4-3 to TRBJ2-5, with 8 nucleotides matching TRBD2. The J call may be wrong; the DNA end is better matched by TRBJ2-7. The length of the CDR3 is 13 residues. Germline CDR1 LGHNA, CDR2 YSLEER. The CDR3 loop reads CASSQTSVSEQYF. The CDR3 bases are TGCGCCAGCAGCCAGACTAGCGTTTCCGAGCAGTACTTC.

The V gene is TRBV9, the J gene TRBJ2-5; D gene uncertain. The CDR3 runs to 13 residues. In germline, CDR1 is SGDLS, CDR2 YYNGEE. V gave up 3 bases and J gave up 3 bases, with 9 bases separating them. CDR3 nucleotides: TGTGCCAGCAGCGGTTCTAGTGAAGAGACCCAGTACTTC. Amino acid sequence: CASSGSSEETQYF.

The rearrangement uses TRBV19 and TRBJ1-6, with TRBD1 matching over 9 bases. Trimming at V came to 6 bases and at J to 0 bases, leaving 9 bases not matched to a gene. Germline V CDR1 and CDR2: LNHDA, SQIVND (reference sequence). CDR3 length equals 18 residues. As DNA, the CDR3 is TGTGCCAGTAGGAACCGGGACAGGGCTAGCTCCTATAATTCACCCCTCCACTTT. Protein: CASRNRDRASSYNSPLHF.

A single count supports this clone. V and J are TRBV7-3 and TRBJ2-2; the match to TRBD1 covers 12 bases. The CDR3 contains 15 residues. Germline V CDR1 and CDR2: SGHTA, FQGTGA. V was pared by 5 bases and J by 6 bases, with 4 bases of the junction left unmatched. The CDR3 nucleotides read TGTGCCAGCAGCCATGGGACAGGGGGCCCCGGGGAGCTGTTTTTT. It yields the protein CASSHGTGGPGELFF.

The CDR3: CASSESPARVDEQFF. CDR3 nucleotides: TGTGCCAGCAGTGAAAGTCCGGCGAGGGTCGATGAGCAGTTCTTC. This rearrangement joins TRBV6-1 to TRBJ2-1; D is possibly TRBD2 (5 bases). The CDR3 runs 15 residues. CDR1 and CDR2 (germline): MNHNS, SASEGT. With 2 bases removed from V and 8 bases from J, the gap between germline ends came to 16 bases.

The genes are TRBV4-3 and TRBJ2-5, with 10 nucleotides matching TRBD2. Germline V lookup: CDR1 LGHNA, CDR2 YSLEER. The CDR3 has 15 amino acids. J lost 4 bases, V lost 1 base, and 3 bases had no gene match. The CDR3 spells CASSQGTSGTETQYF. Written as DNA, the CDR3 is TGCGCCAGCAGCCAAGGAACTAGCGGGACAGAGACCCAGTACTTC.

The chain carries TRBV27 and TRBJ2-7, with 7 positions matching TRBD1. Germline CDR1 reads MNHEY; CDR2 reads SMNVEV (reference sequence). The trim removed 5 bases at V and 0 bases at J, leaving 10 bases unmatched. The CDR3 runs to 16 residues. This chain's CDR3 is CASSVTGTVISYEQYF. CDR3 sequence (DNA): TGTGCCAGCAGTGTCACCGGGACAGTTATCTCCTACGAGCAGTACTTC.

The chain uses TRBV7-9 and TRBJ2-5, with 9 nucleotides matching TRBD1. The CDR3 length is 16 residues. The V gene end was trimmed by 5 bases and the J gene end by 0 bases; junction bases not matched to a gene: 7. Germline CDR1 is SEHNR and CDR2 is FQNEAQ (reference sequence). The CDR3 DNA is TGTGCCAGCAGCCGAGACACAGGGGGCTACCAAGAGACCCAGTACTTC. Translation: CASSRDTGGYQETQYF.

The chain carries TRBV9 and TRBJ2-3; 7 nucleotides agree with TRBD2. After removal of 0 bases from V and 1 base from J, the junction contained 8 bases not matched to a gene. CDR3 length: 17 amino acids. Germline assignment: CDR1 SGDLS and CDR2 YYNGEE. CDR3 in amino acids: CASSVGAAAGGTDTQYF. DNA of the CDR3: TGTGCCAGCAGCGTAGGGGCCGCCGCGGGGGGCACAGATACGCAGTATTTT.

The chain uses TRBV6-6 and TRBJ2-3; 11 bases match TRBD2. J was trimmed by 6 bases and V by 2 bases; bases with no gene match: 1. Germline V gene sequence: CDR1 MNHNY, CDR2 SVGAGI (reference sequence). CDR3 size: 14 residues. The CDR3 region is CASSYPSGRDTQYF. The CDR3 DNA is TGTGCCAGCAGTTACCCTAGCGGGAGGGATACGCAGTATTTT.

The chain is built from TRBV5-4 and TRBJ2-3; TRBD2 aligns across 11 bases. CDR1 and CDR2 from the germline V gene are SGHNT and YYREEE (reference sequence). The CDR3 sequence is 18 residues long. The V and J ends lost 2 bases and 3 bases, in that order; junction bases with no gene match: 11. The CDR3 DNA follows: TGTGCCAGCAGCTTCCGGAGGGCTAGCGGGGGGATAACAGATACGCAGTATTTT. Its protein product is CASSFRRASGGITDTQYF.

This chain joins TRBV15 and TRBJ1-6, with D hard to call. The CDR3 consists of 13 residues. CDR1 and CDR2 from the germline V gene are LNHNV and YYDKDF (reference sequence). Trimming shortened V by 1 base and J by 10 bases, and 8 bases separated the two germline ends. The CDR3 DNA reads TGTGCCACCAGCAGAGCCGAGTTCTCACCCCTCCACTTT. Protein: CATSRAEFSPLHF.

This rearrangement joins TRBV9 to TRBJ1-3; perhaps TRBD1 as D (6 bases). Germline CDR1 reads SGDLS; CDR2 reads YYNGEE. The CDR3 sequence is 13 residues long. The V and J ends lost 4 bases and 8 bases respectively, with 13 bases between them. The CDR3 sequence: CASSLQGSDTIYF. The CDR3, as DNA: TGTGCCAGCAGCTTACAGGGTTCGGACACCATATATTTT.

The genes are TRBV7-9 and TRBJ2-7, with 7 bases identical to TRBD2. The germline gives CDR1 SEHNR, CDR2 FQNEAQ (reference sequence). The CDR3 contains 15 residues. The V segment lost 1 base and the J segment 5 bases; nucleotides outside the gene matches: 8. CDR3 bases: TGTGCCAGCAGCTTAGTACTTGCGGGGGTAAACGAGCAGTACTTC. Its protein product is CASSLVLAGVNEQYF.

The chain employs TRBV19 and TRBJ2-3; D not certain. There are 14 residues in the CDR3. Germline CDR1 is LNHDA and CDR2 is SQIVND (reference sequence). The V end lost 5 bases, the J end lost 0 bases, and 9 bases lay between the germline ends. The chain's CDR3 is CASSLIASTDTQYF. The CDR3 region has the DNA TGTGCCAGTAGTCTAATCGCAAGCACAGATACGCAGTATTTT.

The V call is TRBV13, the J call TRBJ2-3, with 8 bases that match TRBD2. The trim removed 4 bases at V and 2 bases at J, leaving 2 bases unmatched. From germline, CDR1 is PRHDT and CDR2 FYEKMQ (reference sequence). The CDR3 contains 14 residues. The CDR3 nucleotides read TGTGCCAGCAGCTCCGGACTAGCCACAGATACGCAGTATTTT. Translating gives CASSSGLATDTQYF.

This clone was recorded once. Other nucleotide sequences in the sample specify the same CDR3. This chain joins TRBV30 and TRBJ2-7; 10 nucleotides align to TRBD1. The junction had 1 base not matched to a gene; V was cut back by 2 bases and J by 3 bases. The germline V gene has CDR1 GTSNPN and CDR2 SVGIG (reference sequence). The CDR3 is 13 amino acids. This chain's CDR3 is CAWSRDRGYEQYF. DNA for the CDR3: TGTGCCTGGAGTCGGGACAGGGGCTACGAGCAGTACTTC.

The V gene is TRBV10-3, the J gene TRBJ2-5, with 7 positions matching TRBD2. J gave up 5 bases and V 4 bases, and 13 bases lay outside the gene matches. There are 16 residues in the CDR3. Per the germline V gene, CDR1 is ENHRY and CDR2 is SYGVKD. In nucleotides, the CDR3 is TGTGCCATCAGTGCTAGGACGTCCTCCGGGGGGGAGACCCAGTACTTC. The encoded protein is CAISARTSSGGETQYF.

This chain uses TRBV6-1 with TRBJ2-7, with TRBD1 matching over 8 bases. The V and J ends lost 4 bases and 6 bases, in that order; junction bases with no gene match: 8. Germline CDR1 and CDR2: MNHNS and SASEGT. The CDR3 totals 14 residues. The CDR3 protein is CASSARQGRFEQYF. CDR3 in DNA: TGTGCCAGCAGTGCCCGACAGGGGAGGTTCGAGCAGTACTTC.

The chain combines TRBV30 with TRBJ2-7, with 7 bases lining up with TRBD1. V gave up 1 base and J gave up 6 bases; unmatched junction bases: 12. Germline V gives CDR1 GTSNPN, CDR2 SVGIG (reference sequence). This CDR3 is 15 amino acids long. This CDR3 is CAWSARDSQSAEQYF. The CDR3 nucleotides read TGTGCCTGGAGTGCCCGGGACAGCCAGTCGGCCGAGCAGTACTTC.

The gene calls are TRBV13 and TRBJ2-5; no clear D. Germline assignment: CDR1 PRHDT and CDR2 FYEKMQ (reference sequence). This CDR3 spans 12 amino acids. V dropped 5 bases and J dropped 5 bases, with 9 bases sitting between them. The CDR3 spells CASSQTGETQYF. CDR3 nucleotide sequence: TGTGCCAGCAGCCAAACGGGTGAGACCCAGTACTTC.

The V call is TRBV19, the J call TRBJ2-3; the D gene is possibly TRBD1 (6 bases). CDR3 length: 13 residues. Germline V gene sequence: CDR1 LNHDA, CDR2 SQIVND (reference sequence). Trimming took off 6 bases at V and 4 bases at J, with 11 bases between the two ends. This CDR3 is CASSQNRADTQYF. In DNA form, the CDR3 reads TGTGCCAGTAGCCAAAACAGGGCAGATACGCAGTATTTT. Using reference TRBV19 and TRBJ2-3 for the parts outside the CDR3, the full variable domain is DGGITQSPKYLFRKEGQNVTLSCEQNLNHDAMYWYRQDPGQGLRLIYYSQIVNDFQKGDIAEGYSVSREKKESFPLTVTSAQKNPTAFYLCASSQNRADTQYFGPGTRLTVL.